These T cell receptor beta chains were read from a single sample in a study of T cells after yellow fever vaccination. TCRdb fed the 5' RACE reads into MiXCR, producing one record per CDR3 protein. Here the sample spans a few hundred thousand distinct CDR3 sequences, roughly a sixth being singletons. The specimen comprised PBMCs, sampled more than 4 days after the first yellow fever vaccination. The receptors derive from a man aged 18 to 30 who received the YFV17D yellow fever vaccine. Both conserved end residues are part of each CDR3. The D gene is left open where the match is weak. Clone size appears in some rows only: once, few, many, or a class for an expanded clone.

TRBJ2-5 | many | - | TRBV7-7 | TGTGCCAGCAGCCCTACTAGCACTGGAGAGACCCAGTACTTC | CASSPTSTGETQYF
TRBJ2-1 | many | - | TRBV7-8 | TGTGCCAGCAGCTTTAGTCGGAGGAAGGGGCAAGCGTACAATGAGCAGTTCTTC | CASSFSRRKGQAYNEQFF
TRBJ2-4 | - | - | TRBV20-1 | TGCAGTGCTAGCCTAATACAGGGCTTTGAAGCCAAAAACATTCAGTACTTC | CSASLIQGFEAKNIQYF
TRBJ1-4 | - | - | TRBV7-2 | TGTGCCAGCAGCTCCAACGGGAACCCTAATGAAAAACTGTTTTTT | CASSSNGNPNEKLFF
TRBJ2-7 | few | - | TRBV19 | TGTGCCAGTAGTATAGTTCGAGGGGACGAGCAGTACTTC | CASSIVRGDEQYF
TRBJ2-7 | few | - | TRBV7-9 | TGTGCCAGCACGGACGACGGGCTGCGCGGCGAGCAGTACTTC | CASTDDGLRGEQYF
TRBJ2-3 | - | - | TRBV7-3 | TGTGCCAGCAGCTTACGGCCCACAGATACGCAGTATTTT | CASSLRPTDTQYF
TRBJ2-3 | - | TRBD2 | TRBV7-2 | TGTGCCAGCAGCATAGGACTAGCGGGGAACACAGATACGCAGTATTTT | CASSIGLAGNTDTQYF
TRBJ1-1 | - | - | TRBV29-1 | TGCAGCGTTGAGCGGGAGGAAGCTTTCTTT | CSVEREEAFF
TRBJ1-4 | few | - | TRBV7-9 | TGTGCCAGCAGCTTACCGGTGTACGGGGCTAATGAAAAACTGTTTTTT | CASSLPVYGANEKLFF
TRBJ1-1 | few | - | TRBV12-3/TRBV12-4 | TGTGCCAGCAGTTTAAATGCGGAAACTGAAGCTTTCTTT | CASSLNAETEAFF
TRBJ1-6 | - | - | TRBV6-1 | TGTGCCAGCAGACCTGGGCGAGTATACTCACCCCTCCACTTT | CASRPGRVYSPLHF
TRBJ2-3 | few | TRBD2 | TRBV5-4 | TGTGCCAGCAGTAGCGGGTCCATCTCTAGCACAGATACGCAGTATTTT | CASSSGSISSTDTQYF
TRBJ2-5 | few | - | TRBV12-3/TRBV12-4 | TGTGCCAGCAGCCTCAGTGGGGAAGAAGAGACCCAGTACTTC | CASSLSGEEETQYF
TRBJ2-2 | - | - | TRBV7-3 | TGTGCCAGCAGCTTAACCGCACGGAACACCGGGGAGCTGTTTTTT | CASSLTARNTGELFF